The 29 T cell receptor beta chains below come from one sample, sequenced in a study of Ad26.COV2.S vaccination and SARS-CoV-2 variants. Method: immunoSEQ multiplex PCR; TCRdb's copy keeps in-frame clones and lacks some. The sample consists of fewer than 800,000 clones, roughly 90% of them appearing once. The treatment: roughly 18 received Ad26.COV2.S at low or high dose, single or two shots; about 5 received placebo; per-sample allocation not given. On day 63 after the first injection, vaccine and placebo recipients gave samples. The sample in question was peripheral blood, obtained in a trial of Ad26.COV2.S vaccine versus placebo. The receptor source for this set is a person aged 18-60 years who received the Ad26.COV2.S COVID-19 vaccine or a placebo.

This clone has a single count. The chain carries TRBV14 and TRBJ1-1; D call uncertain. Germline CDR1 is SGHDN and CDR2 is FVKESK. Trimming removed 4 bases at V and 11 bases at J, with 14 bases between. This CDR3 region has 12 residues. The CDR3 nucleotides are TGTGCCAGCAGCCCGGATGCCAGAAAGGCTTTCTTT. Amino acids: CASSPDARKAFF.

The CDR3 is CASSYLADTQYF. CDR3 nucleotide sequence: TGTGCCAGCAGTTATTTGGCAGATACGCAGTATTTT. This chain links TRBV6-5 with TRBJ2-3; D is undetermined. The germline V gene has CDR1 MNHEY and CDR2 SVGAGI. Trimming took 3 bases from V and 4 from J, leaving 5 bases between them. This CDR3 is 12 amino acids long.

This clone has only a few counts. The gene calls are TRBV7-2 and TRBJ1-1, with TRBD1 identical over 9 bases. Germline CDR1 reads SGHTA; CDR2 reads FQGNSA. The junction had 8 bases not matched to a gene; V was cut back by 1 base and J by 11 bases. The CDR3 consists of 14 residues. The CDR3 bases are TGTGCCAGCAGCTTAGGAGGACAGGGGCCGGCTGCTTTCTTT. As protein: CASSLGGQGPAAFF.

This clone was seen only a few times. This chain uses TRBV6-2 or TRBV6-3 with TRBJ1-5; D remains ambiguous. The V end lost 2 bases, the J end lost 2 bases, and 10 bases lay between the germline ends. Germline CDR1 reads MNHEY; CDR2 reads SVGEGT. CDR3 size: 15 residues. The CDR3 spells CASSYLAIGNQPQHF. The CDR3 DNA follows: TGTGCCAGCAGTTACCTAGCTATCGGCAATCAGCCCCAGCATTTT.

As to this clone: The junction departs from germline at one end; a sequencing error may be responsible. The chain couples TRBV7-7 to TRBJ2-2; TRBD2 matches 9 bases. The length of the CDR3 is 18 residues. Germline CDR1 and CDR2: SSHAT and FNYEAQ (reference sequence). The CDR3 is CASSRRILAGDDTGELFF. The CDR3 bases are TGTGCTAGCAGCCGGAGGATTTTAGCGGGAGACGACACCGGGGAGCTGTTTTTT.

V gene TRBV19 combines with J gene TRBJ2-7, with 7 bases that match TRBD1. This CDR3 comprises 14 residues. Germline CDR1 reads LNHDA; CDR2 reads SQIVND (reference sequence). J gave up 7 bases and V 2 bases, and 8 bases lay outside the gene matches. Written as DNA, the CDR3 is TGTGCCAGTAGTATAACAGGGGTATCCTGGGAGCAGTACTTC. It translates to CASSITGVSWEQYF.

The V call is TRBV7-9, the J call TRBJ1-1; 7 bases match TRBD1. The trim removed 6 bases at V and 1 base at J, leaving 2 bases unmatched. The germline gives CDR1 SEHNR, CDR2 FQNEAQ (reference sequence). The CDR3 is made up of 13 amino acids. CDR3 region: CASRRQGNTEAFF. In nucleotides, the CDR3 is TGTGCCAGCAGGCGACAGGGGAACACTGAAGCTTTCTTT. Together with reference TRBV7-9 and TRBJ1-1, the CDR3 gives the full variable domain: DTGVSQNPRHKITKRGQNVTFRCDPISEHNRLYWYRQTLGQGPEFLTYFQNEAQLEKSRLLSDRFSAERPKGSFSTLEIQRTEQGDSAMYLCASRRQGNTEAFFGQGTRLTVV.

Concerning this clone: This sample includes further DNA sequences coding for the same CDR3. This chain joins TRBV5-1 and TRBJ1-5; TRBD1 is a possible D gene (5 bases). V was clipped by 0 bases and J by 5 bases, with 6 bases between them. CDR3 size: 13 residues. Germline-derived CDR1 and CDR2 are SGHRS and YFSETQ. As DNA, the CDR3 is TGCGCCAGCAGCTTGGTAGGGGATCAGCCCCAGCATTTT. Translation gives CASSLVGDQPQHF.

Only one count was recorded for this clone. The chain couples TRBV10-3 to TRBJ2-5; 7 nucleotides match TRBD2. V dropped 2 bases and J dropped 2; count of bases not matched to a gene: 5. CDR1 and CDR2 (germline): ENHRY, SYGVKD. The CDR3 spans 15 residues. This CDR3 reads CAISEAGEGQETQYF. DNA for the CDR3: TGTGCCATCAGTGAGGCGGGAGAGGGTCAAGAGACCCAGTACTTC.

This clone occurred once. This chain joins TRBV24-1 and TRBJ2-7; 9 bases align to TRBD1. Germline V CDR1 and CDR2: KGHDR, SFDVKD. This CDR3 is built from 15 residues. V gave up 3 bases and J gave up 2 bases; unmatched junction bases: 4. CDR3 amino acids: CATSDARQGAYEQYF. The CDR3 DNA reads as TGTGCCACCAGTGATGCCCGACAGGGGGCCTACGAGCAGTACTTC.

The count of this clone is one. The chain is built from TRBV19 and TRBJ1-4; D gene unclear. This CDR3 has 13 residues. The V gene lost 6 bases and the J gene lost 8 bases, with 13 bases spanning the gap. Looked up from germline, CDR1 is LNHDA and CDR2 is SQIVND (reference sequence). The CDR3 loop is CASRTDGGEKLFF. DNA of the CDR3: TGTGCCAGTAGAACCGACGGAGGCGAAAAACTGTTTTTT.

The J gene is TRBJ2-2, the V gene TRBV7-9; D remains unclear. In germline, CDR1 is SEHNR, CDR2 FQNEAQ (reference sequence). The CDR3 loop spans 15 amino acids. Between the trimmed V and J ends, which lost 0 bases and 4 bases, there was a span of 9 bases. Written as DNA, the CDR3 is TGTGCCAGCAGCTTAGCCCCGGTGATCACCGGGGAGCTGTTTTTT. It codes for CASSLAPVITGELFF.

The chain carries TRBV2 and TRBJ2-3; possibly TRBD2 for D (6 bases). CDR1 is SNHLY and CDR2 is FYNNEI in the germline V gene. V lost 10 bases to trimming and J lost 5 bases, with 16 bases between them. CDR3 size: 13 residues. This CDR3 is CATHRDLEDTQYF. CDR3 nucleotides: TGTGCCACCCACCGGGACTTAGAAGATACGCAGTATTTT.

This rearrangement joins TRBV10-3 to TRBJ2-5, with TRBD2 identical over 9 bases. The germline gives CDR1 ENHRY, CDR2 SYGVKD. V shed 4 bases and J 0 bases; nucleotides not matched to a gene: 3. The CDR3 spans 15 residues. The CDR3, as DNA: TGTGCCATCAGTGTTCTAGCGGGGTACCAAGAGACCCAGTACTTC. It translates to CAISVLAGYQETQYF.

The V and J genes are TRBV24-1 and TRBJ1-5, with D hard to call. This CDR3 has 14 amino acids. The germline V gene encodes CDR1 KGHDR and CDR2 SFDVKD. The germline V and J ends were trimmed by 1 base and 9 bases, with 12 bases remaining between them. The CDR3 protein is CATSDFSGRGPQHF. The CDR3 bases are TGTGCCACCAGTGATTTTTCTGGACGTGGGCCCCAGCATTTT.

CDR3 nucleotides: TGTGCCAGCAGCTTTGGCAACTATGGCTACACCTTC. Its protein is CASSFGNYGYTF. The chain couples TRBV5-4 to TRBJ1-2, with D uncertain. The germline V gene encodes CDR1 SGHNT and CDR2 YYREEE (reference sequence). Between the trimmed V and J ends, which lost 2 bases and 2 bases, there was a span of 4 bases. The CDR3 runs to 12 residues.

The chain joins TRBV6-6 to TRBJ2-3; tentative D call: TRBD1 (5 bases). CDR1 and CDR2 (germline): MNHNY, SVGAGI (reference sequence). V shed 2 bases and J shed 4 bases, with 10 bases lying between them. The CDR3 covers 14 residues. The CDR3 protein is CASSYPQGPDTQYF. The CDR3 nucleotides read TGTGCCAGCAGTTACCCTCAGGGCCCAGATACGCAGTATTTT.

Of note for this clone: The same CDR3 is also encoded by other DNA sequences in this sample. The chain couples TRBV6-5 to TRBJ1-2; unclear D gene. Germline assignment: CDR1 MNHEY and CDR2 SVGAGI. V was trimmed by 3 bases and J by 2 bases, leaving 7 bases between them. CDR3 size: 13 residues. CDR3 residues: CASSYGGNYGYTF. The CDR3 coding sequence is TGTGCCAGCAGTTATGGAGGGAACTATGGCTACACCTTC.

This clone was seen a single time. The rearrangement uses TRBV9 and TRBJ2-2; 8 positions match TRBD1. The CDR3 contains 14 residues. V was pared by 3 bases and J by 7 bases, with 5 bases of the junction left unmatched. Germline-derived CDR1 and CDR2 are SGDLS and YYNGEE. DNA of the CDR3: TGTGCCAGCAGCGGACGACAGGGGATCGGGGAGCTGTTTTTT. It yields the protein CASSGRQGIGELFF.

The chain is built from TRBV5-8 and TRBJ1-2; TRBD1 agrees at 7 bases. The V gene end was trimmed by 0 bases and the J gene end by 5 bases; junction bases not matched to a gene: 7. The CDR3 runs to 15 residues. CDR1 SGHTS and CDR2 YDEGEE come from the germline V gene. The CDR3 nucleotides read TGTGCCAGCAGCTTGGCTGGGACAGCGGATTATGGCTACACCTTC. It is translated as CASSLAGTADYGYTF.

There are a few counts of this clone. V is TRBV27 and J is TRBJ1-6; TRBD1 is a possible D gene (6 bases). The germline CDR1 and CDR2 sequences are MNHEY and SMNVEV (reference sequence). This CDR3 region has 16 residues. V was trimmed by 5 bases and J by 0 bases, leaving 11 bases between them. The CDR3 is CASSLTGSSYNSPLHF. CDR3 bases: TGTGCCAGCAGTCTTACAGGGAGCTCCTATAATTCACCCCTCCACTTT.

The rearrangement joins TRBV5-1 to TRBJ1-4; D is ambiguous. Germline lookup yields CDR1 SGHRS and CDR2 YFSETQ. The CDR3 contains 13 residues. Trimming left V 6 bases short and J 4 bases short, with 10 bases between. CDR3 in amino acids: CASNEEGNEKLFF. CDR3 in DNA: TGCGCCAGCAATGAGGAGGGTAATGAAAAACTGTTTTTT. Based on the CDR3 plus reference TRBV5-1 and TRBJ1-4, the full variable domain is KAGVTQTPRYLIKTRGQQVTLSCSPISGHRSVSWYQQTPGQGLQFLFEYFSETQRNKGNFPGRFSGRQFSNSRSEMNVSTLELGDSALYLCASNEEGNEKLFFGSGTQLSVL.

The J gene is TRBJ1-1, the V gene TRBV2, with D possibly matching TRBD1 (6 bases). The CDR3 runs to 14 residues. With 3 bases removed from V and 9 bases from J, the gap between germline ends came to 17 bases. Germline V gene sequence: CDR1 SNHLY, CDR2 FYNNEI. The chain's CDR3 is CASSEGVMGAKAFF. The CDR3, as DNA: TGTGCCAGCAGTGAGGGGGTAATGGGGGCAAAAGCTTTCTTT.

The V gene is TRBV12-5, the J gene TRBJ2-3; 8 bases map to TRBD1. The CDR3 extends over 15 amino acids. V was pared by 3 bases and J by 6 bases, with 8 bases of the junction left unmatched. Germline V gives CDR1 LGHNT, CDR2 FRNRAP. The CDR3 here is CASGLGQGRVDTQYF. The CDR3 DNA is TGTGCTAGTGGTTTAGGACAGGGTCGTGTGGATACGCAGTATTTT.

This chain joins TRBV5-1 and TRBJ1-4; D remains ambiguous. Germline V CDR1 and CDR2: SGHRS, YFSETQ. The V end was cut by 3 bases, the J end by 12 bases, with 18 bases between. The CDR3 is 14 residues long. This CDR3 reads CASSSRQSPRELFF. The DNA of the CDR3 is TGCGCCAGCAGCTCCCGACAATCTCCACGGGAACTGTTTTTT.

The chain uses TRBV6-5 and TRBJ2-7; 7 positions agree with TRBD1. Germline V CDR1 and CDR2: MNHEY, SVGAGI. The CDR3 has 13 amino acids. V was pared by 7 bases and J by 2 bases, with 5 bases of the junction left unmatched. The DNA of the CDR3 is TGTGCCAGCACCAGGGACAGAACCTACGAGCAGTACTTC. This gives the protein CASTRDRTYEQYF.

The CDR3 sequence is CASSLRGGSPLHF. The CDR3 bases are TGTGCCAGCAGTTTACGTGGGGGTTCACCCCTCCACTTT. The chain carries TRBV12-3 or TRBV12-4 and TRBJ1-6; weak D call: TRBD1 (5 bases). V was cut by 2 bases and J by 9 bases, with 8 bases left in between. There are 13 residues in the CDR3.

The chain uses TRBV7-2 and TRBJ1-5, with 7 nucleotides matching TRBD1. Trimming removed 1 base from V and 2 bases from J; junction bases left unmatched: 2. Germline values: CDR1 SGHTA, CDR2 FQGNSA. The CDR3 has 15 residues. CDR3 nucleotides: TGTGCCAGCAGCTTAGTCACAGGGGGCAATCAGCCCCAGCATTTT. It translates to CASSLVTGGNQPQHF. Drawing the rest from reference TRBV7-2 and TRBJ1-5, the complete variable domain is GAGVSQSPSNKVTEKGKDVELRCDPISGHTALYWYRQSLGQGLEFLIYFQGNSAPDKSGLPSDRFSAERTGGSVSTLTIQRTQQEDSAVYLCASSLVTGGNQPQHFGDGTRLSIL.

This rearrangement joins TRBV7-8 to TRBJ2-2; D is ambiguous. Trimming pared 1 base from V and 0 bases from J, leaving 15 bases between. From germline, CDR1 is SGHVS and CDR2 FQNEAQ. CDR3 length: 18 amino acids. The CDR3 nucleotides are TGTGCCAGCAGCTTAGGTCACTTGACCGTAACGAACACCGGGGAGCTGTTTTTT. Protein product: CASSLGHLTVTNTGELFF.